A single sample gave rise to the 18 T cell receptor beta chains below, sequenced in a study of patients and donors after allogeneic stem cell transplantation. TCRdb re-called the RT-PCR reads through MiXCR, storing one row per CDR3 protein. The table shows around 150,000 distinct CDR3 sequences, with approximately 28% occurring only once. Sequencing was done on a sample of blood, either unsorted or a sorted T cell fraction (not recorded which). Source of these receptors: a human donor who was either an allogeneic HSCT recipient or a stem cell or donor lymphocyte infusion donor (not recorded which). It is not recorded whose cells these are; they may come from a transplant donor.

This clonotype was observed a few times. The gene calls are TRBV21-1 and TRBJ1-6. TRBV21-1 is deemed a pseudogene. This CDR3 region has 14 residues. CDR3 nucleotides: TGTGCCAGCAGCAAAAGTGGAAACAATTCACCCCTCCACTTT. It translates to CASSKSGNNSPLHF.

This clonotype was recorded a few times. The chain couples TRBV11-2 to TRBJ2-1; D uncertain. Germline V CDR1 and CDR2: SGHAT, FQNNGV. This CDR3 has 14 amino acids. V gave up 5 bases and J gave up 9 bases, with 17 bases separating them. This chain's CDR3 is CASSPGSLGFEQFF. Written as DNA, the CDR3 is TGTGCCAGCAGCCCAGGTAGTCTGGGATTTGAGCAGTTCTTC.

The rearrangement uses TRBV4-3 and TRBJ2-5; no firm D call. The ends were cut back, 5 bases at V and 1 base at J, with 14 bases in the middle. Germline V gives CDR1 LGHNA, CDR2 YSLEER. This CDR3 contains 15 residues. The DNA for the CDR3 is TGCGCCAGCAGCGACACCTCAGGCGGCCAAGAGACCCAGTACTTC. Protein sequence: CASSDTSGGQETQYF.

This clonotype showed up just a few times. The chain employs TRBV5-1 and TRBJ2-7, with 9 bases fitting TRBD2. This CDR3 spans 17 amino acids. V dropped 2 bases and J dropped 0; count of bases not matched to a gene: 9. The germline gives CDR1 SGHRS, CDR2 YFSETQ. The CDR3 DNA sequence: TGCGCCAGCAGCTTAAGAGCGGGAGGTTATAGCTCCTACGAGCAGTACTTC. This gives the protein CASSLRAGGYSSYEQYF.

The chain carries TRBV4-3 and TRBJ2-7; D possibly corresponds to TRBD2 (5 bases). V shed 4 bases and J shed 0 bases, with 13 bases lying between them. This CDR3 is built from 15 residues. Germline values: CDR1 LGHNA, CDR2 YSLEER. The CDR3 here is CASSLDTRSSYEQYF. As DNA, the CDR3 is TGCGCCAGCAGCCTCGACACTAGGAGCTCCTACGAGCAGTACTTC.

The CDR3 protein is CASSQRPTTDTQYF. CDR3 sequence (DNA): TGTGCCAGCAGCCAAAGGCCAACCACAGATACGCAGTATTTT. This sequence joins TRBV3-1 and TRBJ2-3; D is unclear. Germline CDR1 and CDR2: LGHDT and YNNKEL (reference sequence). Trimming removed 2 bases at V and 2 bases at J, with 8 bases between. This CDR3 is built from 14 residues.

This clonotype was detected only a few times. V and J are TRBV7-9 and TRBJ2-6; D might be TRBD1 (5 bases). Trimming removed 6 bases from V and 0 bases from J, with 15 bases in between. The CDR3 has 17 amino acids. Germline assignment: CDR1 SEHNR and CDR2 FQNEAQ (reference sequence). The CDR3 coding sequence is TGTGCCAGCAGACTTTCAACAGGTCGCTCTGGGGCCAACGTCCTGACTTTC. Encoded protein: CASRLSTGRSGANVLTF.

Here the CDR3 DNA reads TGTGCCAGCAGTTTTCAGGGACAGGGGCTCCAAGAGACCCAGTACTTC. This encodes CASSFQGQGLQETQYF. The chain recombines TRBV28 with TRBJ2-5; 10 positions agree with TRBD1. With V trimmed by 3 bases and J by 1 base, 5 bases remained unmatched. The germline V gene encodes CDR1 MDHEN and CDR2 SYDVKM. CDR3 length: 16 residues.

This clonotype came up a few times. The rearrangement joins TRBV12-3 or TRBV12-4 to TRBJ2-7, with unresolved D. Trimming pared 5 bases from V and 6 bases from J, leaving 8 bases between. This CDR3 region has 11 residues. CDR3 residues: CASSVRGEQYF. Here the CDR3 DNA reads TGTGCCAGCAGTGTAAGAGGCGAGCAGTACTTC.

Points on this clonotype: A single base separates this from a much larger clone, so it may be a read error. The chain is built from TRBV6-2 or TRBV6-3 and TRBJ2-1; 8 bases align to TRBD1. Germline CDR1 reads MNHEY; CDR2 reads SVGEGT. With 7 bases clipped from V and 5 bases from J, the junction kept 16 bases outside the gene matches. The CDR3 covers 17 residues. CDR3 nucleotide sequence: TGTGCCAGCACTAGCCCACCGACAGGGGTGGGCAACAATGAGCAGTTCTTC. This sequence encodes CASTSPPTGVGNNEQFF.

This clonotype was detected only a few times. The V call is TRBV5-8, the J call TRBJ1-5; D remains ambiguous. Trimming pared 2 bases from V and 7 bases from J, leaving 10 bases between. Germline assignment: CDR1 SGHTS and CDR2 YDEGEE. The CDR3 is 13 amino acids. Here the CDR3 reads CASSFVPGQPQHF. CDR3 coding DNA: TGTGCCAGCAGCTTCGTACCGGGGCAGCCCCAGCATTTT.

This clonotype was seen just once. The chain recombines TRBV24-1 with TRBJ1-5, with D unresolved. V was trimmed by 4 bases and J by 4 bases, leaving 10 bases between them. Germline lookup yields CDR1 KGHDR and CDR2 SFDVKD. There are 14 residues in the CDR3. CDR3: CATSEQTKNQPQHF. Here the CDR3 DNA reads TGTGCCACCAGTGAGCAGACGAAGAATCAGCCCCAGCATTTT.

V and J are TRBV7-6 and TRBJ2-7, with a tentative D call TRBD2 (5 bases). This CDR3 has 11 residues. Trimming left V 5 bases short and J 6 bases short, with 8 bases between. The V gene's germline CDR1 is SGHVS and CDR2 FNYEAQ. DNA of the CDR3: TGTGCCAGCAGCCAGGCGGGCGAGCAGTACTTC. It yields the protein CASSQAGEQYF.

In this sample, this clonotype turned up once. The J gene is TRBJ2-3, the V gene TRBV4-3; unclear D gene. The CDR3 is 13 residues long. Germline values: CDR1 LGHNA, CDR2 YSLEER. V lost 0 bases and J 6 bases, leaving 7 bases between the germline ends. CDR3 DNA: TGCGCCAGCAGCCAAGATCGTATGGATACGCAGTATTTT. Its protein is CASSQDRMDTQYF.

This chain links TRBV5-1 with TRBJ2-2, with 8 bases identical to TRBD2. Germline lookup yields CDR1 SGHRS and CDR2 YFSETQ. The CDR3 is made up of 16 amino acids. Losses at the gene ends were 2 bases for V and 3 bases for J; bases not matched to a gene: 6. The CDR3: CASSFSPGLDTGELFF. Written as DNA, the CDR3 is TGCGCCAGCAGCTTTTCACCGGGACTAGACACCGGGGAGCTGTTTTTT. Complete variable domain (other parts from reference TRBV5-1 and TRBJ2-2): KAGVTQTPRYLIKTRGQQVTLSCSPISGHRSVSWYQQTPGQGLQFLFEYFSETQRNKGNFPGRFSGRQFSNSRSEMNVSTLELGDSALYLCASSFSPGLDTGELFFGEGSRLTVL.

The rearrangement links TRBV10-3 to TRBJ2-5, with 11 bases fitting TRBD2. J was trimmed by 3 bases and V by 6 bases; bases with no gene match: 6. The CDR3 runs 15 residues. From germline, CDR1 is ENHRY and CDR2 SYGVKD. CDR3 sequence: CAIRSSTSGEETQYF. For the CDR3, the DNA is TGTGCCATCAGGAGCTCGACTAGCGGGGAAGAGACCCAGTACTTC.

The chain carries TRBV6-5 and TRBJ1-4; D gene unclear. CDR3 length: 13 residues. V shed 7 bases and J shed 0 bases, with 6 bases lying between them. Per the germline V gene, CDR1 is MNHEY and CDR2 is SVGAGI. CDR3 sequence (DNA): TGTGCCAGCAAGGATACAACTAATGAAAAACTGTTTTTT. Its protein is CASKDTTNEKLFF.

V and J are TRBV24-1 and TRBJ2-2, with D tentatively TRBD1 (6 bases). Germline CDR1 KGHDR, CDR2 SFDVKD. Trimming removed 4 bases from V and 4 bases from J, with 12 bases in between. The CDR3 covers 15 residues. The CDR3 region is CATSETGKATGELFF. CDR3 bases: TGTGCCACCAGTGAAACAGGGAAGGCCACCGGGGAGCTGTTTTTT.